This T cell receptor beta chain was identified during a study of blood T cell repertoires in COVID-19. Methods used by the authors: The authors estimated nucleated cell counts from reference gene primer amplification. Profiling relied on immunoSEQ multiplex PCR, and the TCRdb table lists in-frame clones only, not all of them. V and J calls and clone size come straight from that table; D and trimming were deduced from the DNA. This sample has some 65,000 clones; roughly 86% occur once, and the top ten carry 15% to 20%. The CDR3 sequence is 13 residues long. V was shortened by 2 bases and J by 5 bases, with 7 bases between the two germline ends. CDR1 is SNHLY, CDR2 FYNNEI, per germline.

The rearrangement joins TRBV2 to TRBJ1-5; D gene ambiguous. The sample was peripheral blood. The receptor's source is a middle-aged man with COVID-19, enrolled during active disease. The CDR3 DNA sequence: TGTGCCAGCAGTGAAAGGAGAGATCAGCCCCAGCATTTT. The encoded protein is CASSERRDQPQHF.